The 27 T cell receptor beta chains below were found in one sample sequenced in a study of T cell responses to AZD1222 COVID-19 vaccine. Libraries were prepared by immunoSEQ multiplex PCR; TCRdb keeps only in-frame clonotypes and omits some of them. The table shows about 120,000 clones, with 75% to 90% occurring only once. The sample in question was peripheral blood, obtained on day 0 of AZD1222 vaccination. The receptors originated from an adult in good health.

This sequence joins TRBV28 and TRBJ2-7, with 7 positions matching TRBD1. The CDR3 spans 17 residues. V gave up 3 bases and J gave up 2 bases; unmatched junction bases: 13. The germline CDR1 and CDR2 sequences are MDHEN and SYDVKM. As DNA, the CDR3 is TGTGCCAGCAGTTTTCCCCTACGACAGGGTGACACCTACGAGCAGTACTTC. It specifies CASSFPLRQGDTYEQYF.

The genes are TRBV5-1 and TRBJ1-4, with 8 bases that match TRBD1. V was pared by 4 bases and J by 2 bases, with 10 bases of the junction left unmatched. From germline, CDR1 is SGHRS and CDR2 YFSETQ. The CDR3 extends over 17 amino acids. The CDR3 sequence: CASSLTGAGSTNEKLFF. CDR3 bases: TGCGCCAGCAGCCTGACAGGGGCGGGGTCCACTAATGAAAAACTGTTTTTT.

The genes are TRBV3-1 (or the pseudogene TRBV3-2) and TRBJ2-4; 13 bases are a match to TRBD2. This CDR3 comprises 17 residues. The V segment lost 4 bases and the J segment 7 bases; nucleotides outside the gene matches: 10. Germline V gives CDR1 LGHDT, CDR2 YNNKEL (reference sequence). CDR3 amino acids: CASSPRTSGSLENIQYF. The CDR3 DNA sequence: TGTGCCAGCAGCCCCCGGACTAGCGGGAGCTTGGAGAACATTCAGTACTTC.

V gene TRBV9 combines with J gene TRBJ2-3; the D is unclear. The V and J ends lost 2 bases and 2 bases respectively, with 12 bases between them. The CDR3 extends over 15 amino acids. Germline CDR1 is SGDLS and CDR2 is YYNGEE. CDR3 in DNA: TGTGCCAGCAGCGTCCATGGGCGGTCCACAGATACGCAGTATTTT. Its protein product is CASSVHGRSTDTQYF.

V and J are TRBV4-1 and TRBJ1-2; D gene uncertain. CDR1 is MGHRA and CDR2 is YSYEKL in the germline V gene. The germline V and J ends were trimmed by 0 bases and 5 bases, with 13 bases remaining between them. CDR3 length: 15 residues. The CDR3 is CASSQDPQVGYGYTF. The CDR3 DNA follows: TGCGCCAGCAGCCAAGATCCGCAGGTGGGATATGGCTACACCTTC.

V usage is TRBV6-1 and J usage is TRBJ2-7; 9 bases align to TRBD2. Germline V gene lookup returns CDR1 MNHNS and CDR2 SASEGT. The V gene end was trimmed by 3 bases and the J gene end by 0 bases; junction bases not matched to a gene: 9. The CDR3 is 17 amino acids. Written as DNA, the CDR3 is TGTGCCAGCAGTGATCGGATAGCGGGGGATAACTCCTACGAGCAGTACTTC. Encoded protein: CASSDRIAGDNSYEQYF.

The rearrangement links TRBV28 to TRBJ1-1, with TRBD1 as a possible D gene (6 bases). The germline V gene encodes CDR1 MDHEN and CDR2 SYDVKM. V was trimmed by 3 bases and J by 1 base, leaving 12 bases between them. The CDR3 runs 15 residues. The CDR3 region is CASSFEGGGNTEAFF. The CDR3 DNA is TGTGCCAGCAGTTTCGAGGGGGGTGGGAACACTGAAGCTTTCTTT.

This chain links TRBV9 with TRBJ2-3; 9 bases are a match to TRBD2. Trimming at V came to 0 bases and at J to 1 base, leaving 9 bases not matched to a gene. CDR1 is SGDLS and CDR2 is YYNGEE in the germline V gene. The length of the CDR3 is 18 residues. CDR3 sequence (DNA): TGTGCCAGCAGCGTAGGGGCCCCCACTAGCGGGCGCACAGATACGCAGTATTTT. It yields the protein CASSVGAPTSGRTDTQYF.

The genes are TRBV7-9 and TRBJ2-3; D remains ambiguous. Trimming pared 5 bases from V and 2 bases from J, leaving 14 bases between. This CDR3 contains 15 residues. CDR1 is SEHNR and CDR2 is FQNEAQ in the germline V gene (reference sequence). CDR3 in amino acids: CASSPGDDFTDTQYF. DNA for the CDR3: TGTGCCAGCAGCCCTGGAGACGACTTCACAGATACGCAGTATTTT.

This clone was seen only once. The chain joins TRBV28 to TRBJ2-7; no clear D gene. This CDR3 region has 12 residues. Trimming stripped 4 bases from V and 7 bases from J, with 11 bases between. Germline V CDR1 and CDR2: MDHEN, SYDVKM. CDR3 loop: CASSSDSREQYF. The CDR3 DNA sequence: TGTGCCAGCAGTTCGGATTCGAGGGAGCAGTACTTC. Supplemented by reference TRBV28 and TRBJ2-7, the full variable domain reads DVKVTQSSRYLVKRTGEKVFLECVQDMDHENMFWYRQDPGLGLRLIYFSYDVKMKEKGDIPEGYSVSREKKERFSLILESASTNQTSMYLCASSSDSREQYFGPGTRLTVT.

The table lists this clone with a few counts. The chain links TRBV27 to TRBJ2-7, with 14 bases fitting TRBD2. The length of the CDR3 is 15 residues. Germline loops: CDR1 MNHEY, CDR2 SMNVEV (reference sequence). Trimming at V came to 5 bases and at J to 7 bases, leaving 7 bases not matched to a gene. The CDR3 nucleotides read TGTGCCAGCAGTCGGGGACTAGCGGGAGTTCGGGAGCAGTACTTC. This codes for CASSRGLAGVREQYF.

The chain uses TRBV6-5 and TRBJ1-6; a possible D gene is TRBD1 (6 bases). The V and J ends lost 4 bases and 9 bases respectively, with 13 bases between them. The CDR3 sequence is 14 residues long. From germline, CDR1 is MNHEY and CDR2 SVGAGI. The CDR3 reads CASSLIDRRSPLHF. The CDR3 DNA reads TGTGCCAGCAGTTTGATTGACAGGCGTTCACCCCTCCACTTT.

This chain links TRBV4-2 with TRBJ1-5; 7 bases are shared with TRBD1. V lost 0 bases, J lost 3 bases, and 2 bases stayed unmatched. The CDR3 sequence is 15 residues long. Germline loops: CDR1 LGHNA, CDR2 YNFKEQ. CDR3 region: CASSQDDRANQPQHF. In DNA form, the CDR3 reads TGTGCCAGCAGCCAAGATGACAGGGCCAATCAGCCCCAGCATTTT.

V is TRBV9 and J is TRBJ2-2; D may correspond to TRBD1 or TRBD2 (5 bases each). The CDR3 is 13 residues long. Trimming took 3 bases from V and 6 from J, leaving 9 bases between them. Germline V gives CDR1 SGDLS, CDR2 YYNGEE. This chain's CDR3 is CASSGGASGELFF. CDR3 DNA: TGTGCCAGCAGCGGAGGGGCCTCCGGGGAGCTGTTTTTT.

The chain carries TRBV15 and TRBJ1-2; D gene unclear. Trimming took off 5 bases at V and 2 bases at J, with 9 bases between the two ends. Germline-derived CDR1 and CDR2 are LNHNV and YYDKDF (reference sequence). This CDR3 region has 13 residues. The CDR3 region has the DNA TGTGCCACCAGCCGTGTTTGGAACTATGGCTACACCTTC. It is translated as CATSRVWNYGYTF.

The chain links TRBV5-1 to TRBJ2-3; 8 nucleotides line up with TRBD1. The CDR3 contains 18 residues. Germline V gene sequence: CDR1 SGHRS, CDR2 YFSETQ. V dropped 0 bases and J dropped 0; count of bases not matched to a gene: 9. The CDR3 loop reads CASSLVARGLLSTDTQYF. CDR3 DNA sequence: TGCGCCAGCAGCTTGGTAGCCAGGGGGCTCCTTAGCACAGATACGCAGTATTTT.

The CDR3: CASRSIDRAEQYF. As DNA, the CDR3 is TGTGCCAGCAGATCCATAGACAGGGCCGAGCAGTACTTC. The J gene is TRBJ2-7, the V gene TRBV28; 7 nucleotides match TRBD1. Germline V gives CDR1 MDHEN, CDR2 SYDVKM. The V segment lost 6 bases and the J segment 6 bases; nucleotides outside the gene matches: 8. The CDR3 is made up of 13 amino acids.

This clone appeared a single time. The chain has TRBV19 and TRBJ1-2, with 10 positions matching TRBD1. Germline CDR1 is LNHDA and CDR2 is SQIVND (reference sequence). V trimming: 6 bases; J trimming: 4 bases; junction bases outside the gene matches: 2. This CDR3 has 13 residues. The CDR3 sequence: CASRGQGGYGYTF. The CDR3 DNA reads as TGTGCCAGTAGAGGACAGGGGGGCTATGGCTACACCTTC.

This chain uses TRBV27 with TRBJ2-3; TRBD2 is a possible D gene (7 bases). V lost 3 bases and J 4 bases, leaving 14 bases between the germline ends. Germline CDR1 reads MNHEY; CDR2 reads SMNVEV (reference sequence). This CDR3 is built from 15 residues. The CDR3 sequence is CASSFGGRAADTQYF. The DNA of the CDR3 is TGTGCCAGCAGTTTCGGGGGGCGGGCAGCAGATACGCAGTATTTT.

CDR3 DNA sequence: TGTGCCAGTAGGAATAACTGGGGAAACTATGGCTACACCTTC. It specifies CASRNNWGNYGYTF. J is TRBJ1-2 and V is TRBV19; D not certain. Trimming pared 6 bases from V and 2 bases from J, leaving 13 bases between. From germline, CDR1 is LNHDA and CDR2 SQIVND (reference sequence). CDR3 length: 14 amino acids.

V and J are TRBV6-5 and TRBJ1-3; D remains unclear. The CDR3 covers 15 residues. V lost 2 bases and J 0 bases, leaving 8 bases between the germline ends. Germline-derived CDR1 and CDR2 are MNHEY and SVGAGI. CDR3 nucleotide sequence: TGTGCCAGCAGTTACGGGCTCCCCTCTGGAAACACCATATATTTT. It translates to CASSYGLPSGNTIYF.

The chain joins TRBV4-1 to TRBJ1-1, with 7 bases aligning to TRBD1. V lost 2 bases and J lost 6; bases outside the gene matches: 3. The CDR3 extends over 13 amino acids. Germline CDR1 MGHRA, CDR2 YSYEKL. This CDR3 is CASSQPGTAEAFF. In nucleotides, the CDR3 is TGCGCCAGCAGCCAACCCGGGACAGCTGAAGCTTTCTTT.

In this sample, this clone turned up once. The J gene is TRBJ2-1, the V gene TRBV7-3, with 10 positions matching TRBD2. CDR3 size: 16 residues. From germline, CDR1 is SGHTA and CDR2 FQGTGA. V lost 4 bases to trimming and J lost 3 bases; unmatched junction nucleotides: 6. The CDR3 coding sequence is TGTGCCAGCAGCTCCCCTATAGCGGGAGGCTACAATGAGCAGTTCTTC. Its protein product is CASSSPIAGGYNEQFF.

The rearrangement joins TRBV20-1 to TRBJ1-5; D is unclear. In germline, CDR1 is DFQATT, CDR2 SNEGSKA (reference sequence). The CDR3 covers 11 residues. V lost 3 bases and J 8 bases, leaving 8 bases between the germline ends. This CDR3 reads CSASGVKPQHF. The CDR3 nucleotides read TGCAGTGCTAGCGGGGTTAAGCCCCAGCATTTT.

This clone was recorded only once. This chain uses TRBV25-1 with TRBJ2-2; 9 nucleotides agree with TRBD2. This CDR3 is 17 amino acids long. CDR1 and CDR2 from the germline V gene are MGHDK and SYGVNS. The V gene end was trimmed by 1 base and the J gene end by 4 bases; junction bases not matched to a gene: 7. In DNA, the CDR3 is TGTGCCAGCAGTGAATTGCGCGGGAGGGCGGGCACCGGGGAGCTGTTTTTT. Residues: CASSELRGRAGTGELFF.

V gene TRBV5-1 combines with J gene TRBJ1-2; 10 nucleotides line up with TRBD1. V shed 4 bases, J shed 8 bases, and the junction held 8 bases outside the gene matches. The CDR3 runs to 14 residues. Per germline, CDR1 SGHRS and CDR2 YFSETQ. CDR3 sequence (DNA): TGCGCCAGCAGCACTGACAGGGGGCAAGAAGGCTACACCTTC. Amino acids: CASSTDRGQEGYTF.

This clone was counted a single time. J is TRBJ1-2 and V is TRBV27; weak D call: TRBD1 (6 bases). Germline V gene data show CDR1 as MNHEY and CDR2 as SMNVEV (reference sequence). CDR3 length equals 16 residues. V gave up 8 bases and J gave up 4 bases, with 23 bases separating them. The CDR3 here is CASPYDVPDRLYGYTF. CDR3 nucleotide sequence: TGTGCCAGCCCCTATGACGTCCCTGACAGGCTCTATGGCTACACCTTC.